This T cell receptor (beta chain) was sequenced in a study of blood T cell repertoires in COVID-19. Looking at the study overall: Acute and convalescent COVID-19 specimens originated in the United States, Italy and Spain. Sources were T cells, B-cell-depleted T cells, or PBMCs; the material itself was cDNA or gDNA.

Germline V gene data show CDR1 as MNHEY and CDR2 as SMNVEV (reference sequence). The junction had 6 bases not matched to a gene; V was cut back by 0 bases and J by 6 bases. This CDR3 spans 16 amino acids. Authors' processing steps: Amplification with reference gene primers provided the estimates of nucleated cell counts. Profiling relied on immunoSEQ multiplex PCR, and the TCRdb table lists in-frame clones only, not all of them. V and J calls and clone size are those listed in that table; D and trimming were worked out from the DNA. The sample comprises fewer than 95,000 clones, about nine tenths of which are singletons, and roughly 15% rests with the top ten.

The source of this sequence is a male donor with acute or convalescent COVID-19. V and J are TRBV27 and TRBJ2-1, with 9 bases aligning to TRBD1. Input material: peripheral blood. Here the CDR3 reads CASSLSQGAPPNEQFF. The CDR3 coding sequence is TGTGCCAGCAGTTTATCACAGGGGGCGCCCCCCAATGAGCAGTTCTTC.